Listed here are 24 T cell receptor beta chains from one sample, sequenced in a study of metastatic and nonmetastatic thyroid tumors. TCRdb re-called the PCR reads via MiXCR. The sample has 35,000 to 55,000 clones, 3% to 3.5% seen once. Each patient came to thyroid surgery without any prior treatment (of any kind). Sequenced material: blood. Source of these receptors: a female donor with papillary thyroid cancer or a benign thyroid nodule (not recorded which). Some clones in this sample may be carry-over from other donors' samples.

This clone was picked up many times. This sequence joins TRBV2 and TRBJ1-5, with a tentative D call TRBD1 (5 bases). Germline CDR1 is SNHLY and CDR2 is FYNNEI. The germline V and J ends were trimmed by 7 bases and 3 bases, with 16 bases remaining between them. This CDR3 is 15 amino acids long. CDR3 in DNA: TGTGCCAGCACCATGGGGGACGGATACAATCAGCCCCAGCATTTT. Amino acid sequence: CASTMGDGYNQPQHF. The whole variable domain, filled in from reference TRBV2 and TRBJ1-5, reads EPEVTQTPSHQVTQMGQEVILRCVPISNHLYFYWYRQILGQKVEFLVSFYNNEISEKSEIFDDQFSVERPDGSNFTLKIRSTKLEDSAMYFCASTMGDGYNQPQHFGDGTRLSIL.

This clone was recorded at least ten times. This chain connects TRBV5-1 to TRBJ1-1; D possibly corresponds to TRBD1 (5 bases). The CDR3 covers 14 residues. V was cut by 4 bases and J by 1 base, with 11 bases left in between. Germline V CDR1 and CDR2: SGHRS, YFSETQ. The CDR3 DNA sequence: TGCGCCAGCAGCCCCGGGACGGCGAACACTGAAGCTTTCTTT. Residues: CASSPGTANTEAFF.

This clone has only a few counts. The chain recombines TRBV20-1 with TRBJ1-5; D unclear. The V gene's germline CDR1 is DFQATT and CDR2 SNEGSKA (reference sequence). CDR3 size: 15 residues. V lost 0 bases, J lost 7 bases, and 16 bases lay in between. The CDR3: CSARDLVVASQPQHF. Here the CDR3 DNA reads TGCAGTGCTAGAGATCTGGTGGTGGCCTCACAGCCCCAGCATTTT.

This clone was recorded many times. The V gene is TRBV5-1, the J gene TRBJ2-7, with TRBD2 as a possible D gene (6 bases). Germline V gives CDR1 SGHRS, CDR2 YFSETQ. V lost 5 bases and J 3 bases, leaving 12 bases between the germline ends. The CDR3 is 13 residues long. The CDR3 DNA reads as TGCGCCAGCAGGACTGACGGGGGCTACGAGCAGTACTTC. This gives the protein CASRTDGGYEQYF.

The table lists this clone with a few counts. The V gene is TRBV18, the J gene TRBJ1-2, with unresolved D. This CDR3 contains 13 residues. Germline lookup yields CDR1 KGHSH and CDR2 LQKENI. V was trimmed by 3 bases and J by 8 bases, leaving 13 bases between them. The CDR3 DNA is TGTGCCAGCTCACCCCCGCTATCGGAGGGCTACACCTTC. As protein: CASSPPLSEGYTF.

This clone is deemed medium-sized (0.01 to 0.1%). The chain is built from TRBV2 and TRBJ2-7; D gene uncertain. Germline CDR1 SNHLY, CDR2 FYNNEI. The V gene lost 4 bases and the J gene lost 7 bases, with 17 bases spanning the gap. The CDR3 sequence is 14 residues long. CDR3 loop: CASSGVGRTGEQYF. The CDR3 DNA reads as TGTGCCAGCAGTGGGGTAGGTCGGACGGGTGAGCAGTACTTC.

This clone was detected ten times or more. The V and J genes are TRBV3-1 and TRBJ2-3; 9 bases agree with TRBD1. The CDR3 loop spans 15 amino acids. Looked up from germline, CDR1 is LGHDT and CDR2 is YNNKEL (reference sequence). The J segment lost 3 bases and the V segment lost 5 bases, leaving 6 bases of the junction unmatched. In DNA, the CDR3 is TGTGCCAGCAGCAATACAGGGGGCTTAACAGATACGCAGTATTTT. As protein: CASSNTGGLTDTQYF.

This clone was observed many times. The J gene is TRBJ1-1, the V gene TRBV28; TRBD1 might be the D (6 bases). CDR3 size: 16 residues. V lost 8 bases, J lost 1 base, and 20 bases lay in between. Per germline, CDR1 MDHEN and CDR2 SYDVKM. CDR3 DNA: TGTGCCAGCTACTTGGGGGGCCGGGGCACGAACACTGAAGCTTTCTTT. It translates to CASYLGGRGTNTEAFF.

The V gene is TRBV12-3 or TRBV12-4, the J gene TRBJ1-2; D is unclear. Trimming removed 6 bases at V and 3 bases at J, with 8 bases between. The CDR3 covers 12 residues. CDR3 loop: CASSPDDYGYTF. The CDR3 region has the DNA TGTGCCAGCAGCCCGGACGACTATGGCTACACCTTC.

This clone appeared many times. The V call is TRBV20-1, the J call TRBJ2-1, with 8 bases lining up with TRBD2. The CDR3 totals 13 residues. Germline V gene sequence: CDR1 DFQATT, CDR2 SNEGSKA (reference sequence). Trimming cost V 6 bases and J 8 bases; bases outside gene matches: 9. The CDR3 spells CSASTSAKDEQFF. CDR3 in DNA: TGCAGTGCCTCGACTAGCGCTAAGGATGAGCAGTTCTTC.

This clone was seen ten or more times. The gene calls are TRBV15 and TRBJ2-2; D not certain. Germline CDR1 reads LNHNV; CDR2 reads YYDKDF (reference sequence). The CDR3 covers 14 residues. V was shortened by 3 bases and J by 1 base, with 6 bases between the two germline ends. The CDR3 reads CATSSDRNTGELFF. CDR3 sequence (DNA): TGTGCCACCAGCAGCGATAGGAACACCGGGGAGCTGTTTTTT. The complete variable domain, with remaining parts taken from reference TRBV15 and TRBJ2-2, reads DAMVIQNPRYQVTQFGKPVTLSCSQTLNHNVMYWYQQKSSQAPKLLFHYYDKDFNNEADTPDNFQSRRPNTSFCFLDIRSPGLGDTAMYLCATSSDRNTGELFFGEGSRLTVL.

Ten or more counts support this clone. This chain links TRBV7-3 with TRBJ2-1; D possibly corresponds to TRBD1 (6 bases). V was trimmed by 5 bases and J by 4 bases, leaving 12 bases between them. Per the germline V gene, CDR1 is SGHTA and CDR2 is FQGTGA. The CDR3 covers 14 residues. The CDR3 DNA reads TGTGCCAGCAGCCCCCAGGGGCGTTACAATGAGCAGTTCTTC. Its protein product is CASSPQGRYNEQFF. Based on the CDR3 plus reference TRBV7-3 and TRBJ2-1, the full variable domain is GAGVSQTPSNKVTEKGKYVELRCDPISGHTALYWYRQSLGQGPEFLIYFQGTGAADDSGLPNDRFFAVRPEGSVSTLKIQRTERGDSAVYLCASSPQGRYNEQFFGPGTRLTVL.

This clone came up a few times. The J gene is TRBJ2-5, the V gene TRBV12-5, with 10 bases lining up with TRBD1. CDR3 length equals 16 residues. V lost 1 base to trimming and J lost 5 bases; unmatched junction nucleotides: 7. Germline V lookup: CDR1 LGHNT, CDR2 FRNRAP. This CDR3 reads CASGLGDRGGMETQYF. The CDR3 DNA sequence: TGTGCTAGTGGTTTGGGGGACAGGGGAGGGATGGAGACCCAGTACTTC.

This clone was counted many times. The rearrangement uses TRBV6-1 and TRBJ1-1, with D tentatively TRBD1 (5 bases). Germline V gene lookup returns CDR1 MNHNS and CDR2 SASEGT. This CDR3 has 18 residues. The V end lost 6 bases, the J end lost 1 base, and 24 bases lay between the germline ends. The CDR3 is CASREASGRVTPNTEAFF. The CDR3 nucleotides are TGTGCCAGCAGGGAGGCCTCAGGCAGGGTGACACCGAACACTGAAGCTTTCTTT.

This clone was counted many times. The chain has TRBV19 and TRBJ1-4; D not certain. The V gene's germline CDR1 is LNHDA and CDR2 SQIVND (reference sequence). Deletions cut 5 bases from V and 1 base from J, with 5 bases between. CDR3 length: 13 amino acids. CDR3 region: CASSWGTNEKLFF. DNA of the CDR3: TGTGCCAGTAGTTGGGGAACTAATGAAAAACTGTTTTTT. The variable domain in full, completed from reference TRBV19 and TRBJ1-4, reads DGGITQSPKYLFRKEGQNVTLSCEQNLNHDAMYWYRQDPGQGLRLIYYSQIVNDFQKGDIAEGYSVSREKKESFPLTVTSAQKNPTAFYLCASSWGTNEKLFFGSGTQLSVL.

This clone was seen only a few times. The chain has TRBV19 and TRBJ2-1; D remains unclear. Per germline, CDR1 LNHDA and CDR2 SQIVND (reference sequence). The CDR3 is 12 amino acids. V was clipped by 3 bases and J by 0 bases, with 0 bases between them. The CDR3 loop is CASSISYNEQFF. The CDR3 DNA follows: TGTGCCAGTAGTATCTCCTACAATGAGCAGTTCTTC.

This clone was found a few times. The junction does not match germline at one end; this may be a read error. The chain recombines TRBV6-5 with TRBJ2-1, with D perhaps assigned TRBD1 or TRBD2 (5 bases each). The CDR3 extends over 17 amino acids. Germline CDR1 and CDR2: MNHEY and SVGAGI. CDR3 sequence (DNA): TGTGCCAGCAGTTACTTCCAGGCAGGGAGCTCCTACAATGAGAAGTTCTTC. It translates to CASSYFQAGSSYNEKFF.

The chain joins TRBV10-2 to TRBJ2-7; D ambiguous. V lost 4 bases to trimming and J lost 0 bases, with 7 bases between them. Germline loops: CDR1 WSHSY, CDR2 SAAADI. The CDR3 has 13 amino acids. The CDR3 protein is CASSAAGSYEQYF. In nucleotides, the CDR3 is TGCGCCAGCAGTGCGGCAGGCTCCTACGAGCAGTACTTC.

This clone was seen a handful of times. The rearrangement joins TRBV7-6 to TRBJ2-2; no clear D gene. V was cut by 4 bases and J by 6 bases, with 12 bases left in between. This CDR3 has 14 residues. In germline, CDR1 is SGHVS, CDR2 FNYEAQ. CDR3 nucleotide sequence: TGTGCCAGCAGCTCGCGCGTAGGTCCCGGGGAGCTGTTTTTT. This sequence encodes CASSSRVGPGELFF.

This clone was seen at least ten times. This rearrangement joins TRBV9 to TRBJ1-6; D call uncertain. Germline CDR1 reads SGDLS; CDR2 reads YYNGEE. The CDR3 totals 14 residues. The germline V and J ends were trimmed by 2 bases and 7 bases, with 10 bases remaining between them. CDR3 amino acids: CASSVMGGNSPLHF. The CDR3 DNA is TGTGCCAGCAGCGTCATGGGCGGCAATTCACCCCTCCACTTT.

This clone came up many times. The chain employs TRBV6-1 and TRBJ1-4; D gene ambiguous. The CDR3 sequence is 14 residues long. The germline V gene has CDR1 MNHNS and CDR2 SASEGT. Trimming cost V 5 bases and J 0 bases, with 7 bases left between them. CDR3 DNA sequence: TGTGCCAGCAGTTTATATGCAACTAATGAAAAACTGTTTTTT. Protein: CASSLYATNEKLFF.

In its sample, this clone was seen many times. The chain recombines TRBV6-1 with TRBJ1-1; D possibly corresponds to TRBD1 (5 bases). This CDR3 contains 12 residues. V was cut by 7 bases and J by 7 bases, with 13 bases left in between. Germline V lookup: CDR1 MNHNS, CDR2 SASEGT. CDR3 residues: CASTRPGGEAFF. The CDR3 nucleotides are TGTGCCAGCACCCGACCCGGGGGTGAAGCTTTCTTT.

This clone was seen more than once but under ten times. The V and J genes are TRBV6-5 and TRBJ2-1; 10 bases agree with TRBD2. Germline V gene data show CDR1 as MNHEY and CDR2 as SVGAGI. There are 15 residues in the CDR3. J was trimmed by 5 bases and V by 4 bases; bases with no gene match: 5. CDR3 DNA sequence: TGTGCCAGCAGTTCGGGACTAGCGACCAACAATGAGCAGTTCTTC. Translating gives CASSSGLATNNEQFF.

This clone was detected many times. The rearrangement joins TRBV5-1 to TRBJ1-1; D is uncertain. Germline assignment: CDR1 SGHRS and CDR2 YFSETQ. V gave up 1 base and J gave up 4 bases, with 8 bases separating them. The CDR3 contains 13 residues. The CDR3: CASSLTEGTEAFF. The CDR3 nucleotides read TGCGCCAGCAGCTTGACGGAGGGCACTGAAGCTTTCTTT.